A single sample is the source of the 26 T cell receptor beta chains below, sequenced in a study of response to subunit inactivated influenza vaccine. MiXCR was run by TCRdb on the RT-PCR reads, yielding one entry per CDR3 protein. Of 430,000 or so distinct CDR3 sequences in the sample, approximately 11% are singletons; the top ten hold approximately 12%. The sequencing here drew on PBMCs from blood, taken 40 to 50 days after vaccination. The source is a man aged 45 to 65 who received an inactivated influenza vaccine.

V usage is TRBV7-9 and J usage is TRBJ2-3; 8 bases match TRBD1. CDR3 length equals 15 residues. The V gene's germline CDR1 is SEHNR and CDR2 FQNEAQ (reference sequence). With V trimmed by 5 bases and J by 5 bases, 9 bases remained unmatched. The CDR3 sequence: CASSANRGRKDTQYF. CDR3 in DNA: TGTGCCAGCAGCGCCAACAGGGGGAGGAAAGATACGCAGTATTTT. Together with reference TRBV7-9 and TRBJ2-3, the CDR3 gives the full variable domain: DTGVSQNPRHKITKRGQNVTFRCDPISEHNRLYWYRQTLGQGPEFLTYFQNEAQLEKSRLLSDRFSAERPKGSFSTLEIQRTEQGDSAMYLCASSANRGRKDTQYFGPGTRLTVL.

This clonotype has ten or more counts. The genes are TRBV10-3 and TRBJ1-1; D perhaps matches TRBD1 (6 bases). V was shortened by 8 bases and J by 3 bases, with 16 bases between the two germline ends. CDR1 ENHRY and CDR2 SYGVKD come from the germline V gene. This CDR3 has 14 amino acids. DNA of the CDR3: TGTGCCATCCGAGGGGGATCGACCCACACTGAAGCTTTCTTT. Amino acids: CAIRGGSTHTEAFF.

V and J are TRBV5-6 and TRBJ1-5, with 9 bases fitting TRBD1. Germline CDR1 is SGHDT and CDR2 is YYEEEE. This CDR3 has 17 amino acids. V shed 4 bases and J 6 bases; nucleotides not matched to a gene: 14. CDR3 DNA: TGTGCCAGCAGCCTCTCCCGGGGGGACAGGGCGGCTCAGCCCCAGCATTTT. It yields the protein CASSLSRGDRAAQPQHF.

This clonotype appeared many times. The V gene is TRBV4-1, the J gene TRBJ2-3; D gene unclear. Germline V gene lookup returns CDR1 MGHRA and CDR2 YSYEKL. The CDR3 runs to 13 residues. Deletions cut 0 bases from V and 2 bases from J, with 3 bases between. DNA for the CDR3: TGCGCCAGCAGCCAAGAGAACACAGATACGCAGTATTTT. Its translation: CASSQENTDTQYF.

This clonotype has a handful of counts. The chain combines TRBV4-1 with TRBJ2-5; 10 nucleotides align to TRBD2. V lost 4 bases to trimming and J lost 9 bases; unmatched junction nucleotides: 14. The CDR3 has 16 amino acids. The V gene's germline CDR1 is MGHRA and CDR2 YSYEKL. CDR3 loop: CASSPSSGRRPGAQYF. CDR3 bases: TGCGCCAGCAGCCCCTCTAGCGGGAGAAGACCGGGGGCCCAGTACTTC.

V gene TRBV6-1 combines with J gene TRBJ1-1; maybe TRBD1 (5 bases). Per germline, CDR1 MNHNS and CDR2 SASEGT. The CDR3 totals 17 residues. The germline V and J ends were trimmed by 5 bases and 4 bases, with 23 bases remaining between them. The CDR3, as DNA: TGTGCCAGCAGTACCCTGGGAAGGGGCCTTGCAACCACTGAAGCTTTCTTT. This translates into CASSTLGRGLATTEAFF.

This clonotype was detected ten times or more. The chain uses TRBV7-2 and TRBJ2-6; 8 positions agree with TRBD1. The germline V gene encodes CDR1 SGHTA and CDR2 FQGNSA. The CDR3 loop spans 17 amino acids. The V gene end was trimmed by 5 bases and the J gene end by 2 bases; junction bases not matched to a gene: 8. CDR3 in amino acids: CASSPRQGRPGANVLTF. In DNA, the CDR3 is TGTGCCAGCAGCCCGAGACAGGGGAGACCTGGGGCCAACGTCCTGACTTTC.

This clonotype was seen a handful of times. The chain recombines TRBV7-2 with TRBJ1-6, with 10 nucleotides matching TRBD1. This CDR3 is 15 amino acids long. V lost 4 bases to trimming and J lost 10 bases; unmatched junction nucleotides: 7. CDR1 and CDR2 from the germline V gene are SGHTA and FQGNSA. In nucleotides, the CDR3 is TGTGCCAGCAGCTCCCAGGGACAGGGGTTCTCACCCCTCCACTTT. Translated, it gives CASSSQGQGFSPLHF.

This chain links TRBV20-1 with TRBJ1-5; TRBD1 aligns across 7 bases. The germline gives CDR1 DFQATT, CDR2 SNEGSKA (reference sequence). Trimming removed 5 bases from V and 5 bases from J; junction bases left unmatched: 9. The length of the CDR3 is 14 residues. The CDR3 sequence is CSAEDRESDQPQHF. In DNA form, the CDR3 reads TGCAGTGCTGAAGACAGGGAATCAGATCAGCCCCAGCATTTT.

The chain recombines TRBV12-3 or TRBV12-4 with TRBJ1-4; D might be TRBD1 (5 bases). This CDR3 spans 15 amino acids. Trimming left V 6 bases short and J 0 bases short, with 11 bases between. As DNA, the CDR3 is TGTGCCAGCAGCTTGGGGGGTTCAACTAATGAAAAACTGTTTTTT. Translation gives CASSLGGSTNEKLFF.

This clonotype was counted at least ten times. The chain's CDR3 is CATSEWTGGELFF. Here the CDR3 DNA reads TGTGCCACCAGTGAGTGGACTGGAGGGGAGCTGTTTTTT. The rearrangement links TRBV24-1 to TRBJ2-2, with TRBD2 as a possible D gene (5 bases). Germline V gene sequence: CDR1 KGHDR, CDR2 SFDVKD. The CDR3 has 13 amino acids. The V end lost 4 bases, the J end lost 8 bases, and 10 bases lay between the germline ends.

This clonotype has only a few counts. The genes are TRBV10-2 and TRBJ2-7; maybe TRBD2 (6 bases). CDR1 is WSHSY, CDR2 SAAADI, per germline. Trimming stripped 4 bases from V and 7 bases from J, with 14 bases between. CDR3 length: 13 residues. The CDR3 is CASSVPGVREQYF. For the CDR3, the DNA is TGCGCCAGCAGTGTGCCGGGAGTGCGGGAGCAGTACTTC.

The chain is built from TRBV20-1 and TRBJ2-7; perhaps D is TRBD1 or TRBD2 (5 bases each). V dropped 3 bases and J dropped 2 bases, with 14 bases sitting between them. The CDR3 totals 14 residues. Germline CDR1 DFQATT, CDR2 SNEGSKA (reference sequence). CDR3 nucleotides: TGCAGTGCTAGCGTAACGGGACGGCCCTACGAGCAGTACTTC. This gives the protein CSASVTGRPYEQYF.

The rearrangement joins TRBV5-6 to TRBJ2-7, with a tentative D call TRBD1 (6 bases). Trimming took off 6 bases at V and 6 bases at J, with 19 bases between the two ends. CDR1 is SGHDT, CDR2 YYEEEE, per germline. The CDR3 contains 14 residues. CDR3 in DNA: TGTGCCAGCATAAAACAGGGCTCATCTGGCGAGCAGTACTTC. Translating gives CASIKQGSSGEQYF.

This clonotype was recorded a few times. J is TRBJ2-7 and V is TRBV20-1, with 7 bases identical to TRBD1. The ends lost 7 bases at V and 3 bases at J; junction bases unmatched: 3. Germline V CDR1 and CDR2: DFQATT, SNEGSKA (reference sequence). The CDR3 is 11 amino acids. The CDR3 loop reads CSGDRDYEQYF. The CDR3 coding sequence is TGCAGTGGAGACAGGGACTACGAGCAGTACTTC.

In its sample, this clonotype was seen a few times. The J gene is TRBJ2-7, the V gene TRBV5-1, with D unclear. This CDR3 has 12 residues. V shed 0 bases and J shed 6 bases, with 7 bases lying between them. CDR1 and CDR2 (germline): SGHRS, YFSETQ. The CDR3 here is CASSLEEGEQYF. For the CDR3, the DNA is TGCGCCAGCAGCTTGGAAGAAGGCGAGCAGTACTTC.

In its sample, this clonotype was seen a few times. This chain uses TRBV3-1 with TRBJ1-5; no firm D call. The CDR3 contains 12 residues. The ends were cut back, 0 bases at V and 7 bases at J, with 4 bases in the middle. The germline V gene has CDR1 LGHDT and CDR2 YNNKEL (reference sequence). CDR3 amino acids: CASSQEKQPQHF. The CDR3 nucleotides are TGTGCCAGCAGCCAAGAGAAACAGCCCCAGCATTTT. Based on the CDR3 plus reference TRBV3-1 and TRBJ1-5, the full variable domain is DTAVSQTPKYLVTQMGNDKSIKCEQNLGHDTMYWYKQDSKKFLKIMFSYNNKELIINETVPNRFSPKSPDKAHLNLHINSLELGDSAVYFCASSQEKQPQHFGDGTRLSIL.

This clonotype occurred many times. The V and J genes are TRBV4-1 and TRBJ2-7, with D hard to call. Looked up from germline, CDR1 is MGHRA and CDR2 is YSYEKL. V lost 4 bases and J lost 4, with 11 bases in between. The CDR3 sequence is 13 residues long. The CDR3 nucleotides are TGCGCCAGCAGCCGGACGGACGATTACGAGCAGTACTTC. Encoded protein: CASSRTDDYEQYF.

The table lists this clonotype with a few counts. The V gene is TRBV10-3, the J gene TRBJ2-1; TRBD1 matches 12 bases. This CDR3 has 16 amino acids. V lost 3 bases and J lost 7; bases outside the gene matches: 7. Per the germline V gene, CDR1 is ENHRY and CDR2 is SYGVKD. The DNA of the CDR3 is TGTGCCATCAGTGATCCGGGACAGGGGGCTGGGAATGAGCAGTTCTTC. Encoded protein: CAISDPGQGAGNEQFF.

This clonotype was observed a few times. The chain has TRBV20-1 and TRBJ2-1, with D possibly being TRBD1 or TRBD2 (5 bases each). The V gene's germline CDR1 is DFQATT and CDR2 SNEGSKA (reference sequence). V was cut by 6 bases and J by 3 bases, with 18 bases left in between. The CDR3 covers 15 residues. CDR3 amino acids: CSAEPRDPLYNEQFF. The CDR3 region has the DNA TGCAGTGCAGAGCCTCGGGACCCCCTCTACAATGAGCAGTTCTTC.

This clonotype was picked up a small number of times. The CDR3 DNA reads TGTGCCAGCAGCCCGACTAGCCTTCTACAGACCCAGTACTTC. Translating gives CASSPTSLLQTQYF. The gene calls are TRBV6-2 or TRBV6-3 and TRBJ2-5; TRBD2 agrees at 7 bases. The CDR3 runs 14 residues. Germline-derived CDR1 and CDR2 are MNHEY and SVGEGT. V trimming: 6 bases; J trimming: 6 bases; junction bases outside the gene matches: 10.

This clonotype was seen repeatedly, ten times or more. J is TRBJ2-5 and V is TRBV29-1; D assignment may be TRBD1 or TRBD2 (6 bases each). The CDR3 length is 14 residues. Germline CDR1 SQVTM, CDR2 ANQGSEA. The germline V and J ends were trimmed by 2 bases and 2 bases, with 12 bases remaining between them. The CDR3 sequence: CSVERGEPQETQYF. In nucleotides, the CDR3 is TGCAGCGTTGAAAGGGGGGAGCCGCAAGAGACCCAGTACTTC.

This clonotype has more than one count but fewer than ten. This chain uses TRBV15 with TRBJ2-5; 7 nucleotides line up with TRBD2. The germline gives CDR1 LNHNV, CDR2 YYDKDF (reference sequence). Trimming cost V 6 bases and J 5 bases; bases outside gene matches: 6. The CDR3 has 13 residues. DNA for the CDR3: TGTGCCACCAGGCATAGGGACTACGAGACCCAGTACTTC. It specifies CATRHRDYETQYF.

The chain uses TRBV20-1 and TRBJ2-7, with 7 positions matching TRBD2. V dropped 5 bases and J dropped 3; count of bases not matched to a gene: 7. The germline gives CDR1 DFQATT, CDR2 SNEGSKA (reference sequence). The CDR3 is 13 residues long. The CDR3 loop is CSARPGGYYEQYF. CDR3 nucleotide sequence: TGCAGTGCTCGACCGGGAGGTTACTACGAGCAGTACTTC.

In DNA, the CDR3 is TGTGCCAGCAGTTACCCGGGACATAAAGAGACCCAGTACTTC. Translated, it gives CASSYPGHKETQYF. The rearrangement uses TRBV6-2 or TRBV6-3 and TRBJ2-5; possible D gene TRBD1, 6 bases. The CDR3 covers 14 residues. Between the trimmed V and J ends, which lost 2 bases and 3 bases, there was a span of 10 bases. Germline loops: CDR1 MNHEY, CDR2 SVGEGT.

The chain joins TRBV7-8 to TRBJ2-1, with TRBD2 identical over 11 bases. V lost 4 bases to trimming and J lost 7 bases; unmatched junction nucleotides: 3. The CDR3 runs to 14 residues. The germline V gene encodes CDR1 SGHVS and CDR2 FQNEAQ. The CDR3 loop reads CASSSSSGGNEQFF. The CDR3 nucleotides read TGTGCCAGCAGCTCGTCTAGCGGGGGGAATGAGCAGTTCTTC.